A single sample is the source of the 31 T cell receptor beta chains below, sequenced in a study of blood T cells in healthy people across ages. The authors ran a second PCR of about 6 to 12 cycles using a sample-barcoded 5' primer and a J-beta primer mix. MiXCR, run by TCRdb on the 5' RACE reads, gives a single entry per CDR3 protein. The sample records 1.5 million to 2 million distinct CDR3 sequences, 40% to 55% being singletons. The source material was blood. All receptors come from a middle-aged woman in good health.

This chain uses TRBV7-6 with TRBJ2-5, with D maybe TRBD1 (7 bases). Between the trimmed V and J ends, which lost 5 bases and 7 bases, there was a span of 23 bases. The germline gives CDR1 SGHVS, CDR2 FNYEAQ. The CDR3 runs 16 residues. CDR3 bases: TGTGCCAGCAGCGGCCGGACAGGTTCCGACGGGGGGACCCAGTACTTC. Its protein product is CASSGRTGSDGGTQYF.

The chain uses TRBV5-1 and TRBJ2-3; weak D call: TRBD2 (6 bases). The germline gives CDR1 SGHRS, CDR2 YFSETQ. The ends were cut back, 1 base at V and 7 bases at J, with 16 bases in the middle. CDR3 length equals 15 residues. This chain's CDR3 is CASSLMAGPAHTQYF. The CDR3 DNA sequence: TGCGCCAGCAGCTTGATGGCGGGGCCAGCACATACGCAGTATTTT.

The chain links TRBV12-3 or TRBV12-4 to TRBJ1-2, with D unclear. The CDR3 runs to 14 residues. Trimming took 2 bases from V and 8 from J, leaving 15 bases between them. DNA of the CDR3: TGTGCCAGCAGTTTATCTTCGGGCTCGAGCGGCTACACCTTC. As protein: CASSLSSGSSGYTF.

The chain carries TRBV9 and TRBJ2-3, with D possibly matching TRBD1 (5 bases). V was trimmed by 3 bases and J by 2 bases, leaving 19 bases between them. This CDR3 spans 17 amino acids. Germline loops: CDR1 SGDLS, CDR2 YYNGEE. CDR3 sequence (DNA): TGTGCCAGCAGCGCTCAAAAACAGGCTAAATACACAGATACGCAGTATTTT. It translates to CASSAQKQAKYTDTQYF.

This clonotype was detected only a few times. This chain joins TRBV6-6 and TRBJ2-7, with TRBD1 matching 11 bases. The J call is doubtful: the DNA matches TRBJ2-4 better. Per germline, CDR1 MNHNY and CDR2 SVGAGI (reference sequence). The CDR3 runs to 15 residues. CDR3 nucleotides: TGTGCCAGCAGTTCGTCGGGACAGGGGGACAACATTCAGTACTTC. Amino acid sequence: CASSSSGQGDNIQYF.

As regards this clonotype: At one end, the junction sequence differs from germline, possibly due to a read error. J is TRBJ1-4 and V is TRBV4-3; D might be TRBD1 (6 bases). This CDR3 contains 17 residues. The V gene's germline CDR1 is LGHNA and CDR2 YSLEER. This CDR3 is CAGSQMGHGASNEKLFF. The CDR3 coding sequence is TGCGCCGGCAGCCAGATGGGACACGGAGCCTCCAATGAAAAACTGTTTTTT.

The table lists this clonotype with a few counts. This chain joins TRBV20-1 and TRBJ2-3, with 8 nucleotides matching TRBD2. V lost 5 bases, J lost 5 bases, and 9 bases stayed unmatched. CDR1 is DFQATT, CDR2 SNEGSKA, per germline (reference sequence). The CDR3 is 14 amino acids. Here the CDR3 DNA reads TGCAGTGCTTTCGGACTAGCAGCTCTAGATACGCAGTATTTT. Translation: CSAFGLAALDTQYF.

The chain uses TRBV28 and TRBJ2-3; 7 bases map to TRBD1. The germline V gene encodes CDR1 MDHEN and CDR2 SYDVKM. The J segment lost 1 base and the V segment lost 6 bases, leaving 13 bases of the junction unmatched. CDR3 length equals 17 residues. DNA for the CDR3: TGTGCCAGCAGGGGCGACAGGGAACCTATTGGCACAGATACGCAGTATTTT. Encoded protein: CASRGDREPIGTDTQYF.

The chain uses TRBV6-6 and TRBJ1-2; D might be TRBD1 (5 bases). The CDR3 extends over 12 amino acids. CDR1 is MNHNY, CDR2 SVGAGI, per germline (reference sequence). The ends were cut back, 4 bases at V and 9 bases at J, with 12 bases in the middle. The CDR3 DNA sequence: TGTGCCAGCAGTTCGGGGGAGTGCAGCTACACCTTC. It translates to CASSSGECSYTF.

Only a few counts were recorded for this clonotype. V gene TRBV6-5 combines with J gene TRBJ2-1, with TRBD1 as a possible D gene (5 bases). Per germline, CDR1 MNHEY and CDR2 SVGAGI. Deletions cut 7 bases from V and 4 bases from J, with 11 bases between. The CDR3 covers 13 residues. The DNA of the CDR3 is TGTGCCAGCAAGTTTGGGGCGTACAATGAGCAGTTCTTC. This sequence encodes CASKFGAYNEQFF.

This clonotype occurred a few times. The rearrangement uses TRBV29-1 and TRBJ2-1, with TRBD2 matching 11 bases. Germline-derived CDR1 and CDR2 are SQVTM and ANQGSEA. The ends lost 6 bases at V and 1 base at J; junction bases unmatched: 14. CDR3 length: 18 residues. CDR3 in amino acids: CSVEGELAGDGSYNEQFF. CDR3 DNA sequence: TGCAGCGTCGAGGGGGAACTAGCGGGGGATGGATCCTACAATGAGCAGTTCTTC.

This clonotype was counted a few times. The rearrangement uses TRBV20-1 and TRBJ2-3, with TRBD2 matching 12 bases. The germline V gene encodes CDR1 DFQATT and CDR2 SNEGSKA (reference sequence). Trimming cost V 1 base and J 4 bases; bases outside gene matches: 0. This CDR3 contains 14 residues. CDR3 bases: TGCAGTGCTAGAGCTAGCGGGGGGGCAGATACGCAGTATTTT. This gives the protein CSARASGGADTQYF.

This clonotype showed up many times. The chain couples TRBV27 to TRBJ2-1, with a possible D match to TRBD1 (6 bases). Trimming took off 5 bases at V and 4 bases at J, with 9 bases between the two ends. Germline V gene sequence: CDR1 MNHEY, CDR2 SMNVEV (reference sequence). The CDR3 loop spans 13 amino acids. CDR3 sequence (DNA): TGTGCCAGCAGTAGGACAGCTTACAATGAGCAGTTCTTC. Amino acid sequence: CASSRTAYNEQFF.

This chain links TRBV7-2 with TRBJ1-6; a possible D gene is TRBD1 (5 bases). The CDR3 has 17 amino acids. Trimming cost V 5 bases and J 7 bases, with 21 bases left between them. Germline V lookup: CDR1 SGHTA, CDR2 FQGNSA. The CDR3 DNA is TGTGCCAGCAGCACGGGGCCTTCGACCCCCACCAATTCACCCCTCCACTTT. It specifies CASSTGPSTPTNSPLHF.

The chain is built from TRBV7-2 and TRBJ2-3; D is uncertain. This CDR3 has 14 amino acids. Germline V gene sequence: CDR1 SGHTA, CDR2 FQGNSA. Between the trimmed V and J ends, which lost 5 bases and 4 bases, there was a span of 13 bases. CDR3 DNA: TGTGCCAGCAGCCCAGTACCGAGCCCAGATACGCAGTATTTT. It specifies CASSPVPSPDTQYF.

The chain employs TRBV6-2 or TRBV6-3 and TRBJ2-1; 8 bases fit TRBD1. Per germline, CDR1 MNHEY and CDR2 SVGEGT. The CDR3 runs 14 residues. The V and J ends lost 7 bases and 7 bases, in that order; junction bases with no gene match: 9. CDR3 sequence (DNA): TGTGCCAGCATTAGGACAGGGAGAGGAAATGAGCAGTTCTTC. Translating gives CASIRTGRGNEQFF.

This sequence joins TRBV6-2 or TRBV6-3 and TRBJ1-6; unclear D gene. V gave up 4 bases and J gave up 9 bases, with 16 bases separating them. There are 15 residues in the CDR3. CDR1 MNHEY and CDR2 SVGEGT come from the germline V gene. This chain's CDR3 is CASSSPEGWSSPLHF. The CDR3 DNA sequence: TGTGCCAGCAGTTCCCCTGAGGGATGGAGTTCACCCCTCCACTTT.

This clonotype was seen only a few times. V gene TRBV15 combines with J gene TRBJ1-1; tentative D call: TRBD1 (6 bases). Germline V lookup: CDR1 LNHNV, CDR2 YYDKDF (reference sequence). The ends were cut back, 0 bases at V and 3 bases at J, with 17 bases in the middle. The CDR3 runs 17 residues. CDR3: CATSREQGTLEDTEAFF. In DNA form, the CDR3 reads TGTGCCACCAGCAGAGAGCAGGGGACCCTTGAGGACACTGAAGCTTTCTTT.

The chain recombines TRBV27 with TRBJ2-7; D perhaps matches TRBD1 (5 bases). Germline V gene lookup returns CDR1 MNHEY and CDR2 SMNVEV (reference sequence). The CDR3 has 15 amino acids. V lost 5 bases and J 7 bases, leaving 21 bases between the germline ends. The CDR3: CASSPMTEPPNEQYF. In DNA, the CDR3 is TGTGCCAGCAGTCCCATGACAGAGCCTCCAAATGAGCAGTACTTC.

The genes are TRBV28 and TRBJ1-6; 10 positions agree with TRBD1. The length of the CDR3 is 15 residues. Germline loops: CDR1 MDHEN, CDR2 SYDVKM. V lost 5 bases and J lost 8; bases outside the gene matches: 6. The CDR3 DNA is TGTGCCAGCAGTCCCGGACAGGGGGGACATTCACCCCTCCACTTT. Its translation is CASSPGQGGHSPLHF. The whole variable domain, remainder taken from reference TRBV28 and TRBJ1-6, is DVKVTQSSRYLVKRTGEKVFLECVQDMDHENMFWYRQDPGLGLRLIYFSYDVKMKEKGDIPEGYSVSREKKERFSLILESASTNQTSMYLCASSPGQGGHSPLHFGNGTRLTVT.

The chain uses TRBV20-1 and TRBJ1-1; tentative D call: TRBD1 (5 bases). Per the germline V gene, CDR1 is DFQATT and CDR2 is SNEGSKA (reference sequence). The CDR3 loop spans 14 amino acids. Between the trimmed V and J ends, which lost 3 bases and 4 bases, there was a span of 15 bases. The CDR3 region is CSARRGVGITEAFF. The CDR3 DNA reads TGCAGTGCTAGGAGAGGGGTGGGGATCACTGAAGCTTTCTTT.

This chain links TRBV7-2 with TRBJ2-3; maybe TRBD2 (5 bases). The CDR3 contains 15 residues. Germline V CDR1 and CDR2: SGHTA, FQGNSA. The V end lost 5 bases, the J end lost 0 bases, and 12 bases lay between the germline ends. CDR3 amino acids: CASSRETGSTDTQYF. The DNA of the CDR3 is TGTGCCAGCAGCCGGGAAACGGGGAGCACAGATACGCAGTATTTT.

Concerning this clonotype itself: A junction boundary mismatches the germline segment, possibly from a read error. This sequence joins TRBV7-2 and TRBJ2-3; 8 nucleotides match TRBD1. Germline loops: CDR1 SGHTA, CDR2 FQGNSA. CDR3 size: 14 residues. CDR3 region: CASALGTGGDTRYF. The CDR3 region has the DNA TGTGCCAGCGCGCTAGGGACAGGTGGAGATACGCGGTATTTT.

V and J are TRBV7-8 and TRBJ2-5; D uncertain. The DNA end is more similar to TRBJ2-7, so the J call may be wrong. The CDR3 consists of 14 residues. In germline, CDR1 is SGHVS, CDR2 FQNEAQ. The CDR3 DNA is TGTGCCAGCAGCTTAGGTGGCGGTCCCTGCGAGCAGTACTTC. Translating gives CASSLGGGPCEQYF.

This clonotype was seen a handful of times. The chain uses TRBV4-3 and TRBJ2-3; tentatively, D is TRBD2 (6 bases). The CDR3 extends over 15 amino acids. CDR1 is LGHNA, CDR2 YSLEER, per germline. Trimming cost V 1 base and J 2 bases, with 10 bases left between them. The CDR3 DNA reads TGCGCCAGCAGCCAAGCGGGACTGAACACAGATACGCAGTATTTT. Its protein is CASSQAGLNTDTQYF.

The chain combines TRBV20-1 with TRBJ2-5; D is unresolved. The DNA end is a closer match to TRBJ2-7, so the J assignment may be wrong. The CDR3 is 10 amino acids. Germline V CDR1 and CDR2: DFQATT, SNEGSKA (reference sequence). In nucleotides, the CDR3 is TGCAGTGCGCACGGCTACGAGCAGTACTTC. As protein: CSAHGYEQYF.

The chain is built from TRBV4-3 and TRBJ2-1, with 15 bases that match TRBD2. The CDR3 loop spans 18 amino acids. Germline loops: CDR1 LGHNA, CDR2 YSLEER. With 0 bases clipped from V and 10 bases from J, the junction kept 10 bases outside the gene matches. The DNA for the CDR3 is TGCGCCAGCAGCCAAGAGGCGTTTGGGACTAGCGGGGGGCTCGAGCAGTTCTTC. Translating gives CASSQEAFGTSGGLEQFF.

Here the CDR3 reads CASIQKAWTGRGYTF. The DNA for the CDR3 is TGTGCCAGCATCCAGAAAGCCTGGACTGGGAGAGGCTACACCTTC. J is TRBJ1-2 and V is TRBV3-1; D is unclear. V was trimmed by 7 bases and J by 8 bases, leaving 23 bases between them. CDR1 LGHDT and CDR2 YNNKEL come from the germline V gene (reference sequence). There are 15 residues in the CDR3.

The V and J genes are TRBV4-2 and TRBJ1-2; D not certain. Germline assignment: CDR1 LGHNA and CDR2 YNFKEQ. CDR3 length: 14 amino acids. Trimming removed 0 bases from V and 5 bases from J, with 10 bases in between. The CDR3 nucleotides are TGTGCCAGCAGCCAAGACGGCCAGGAGTATGGCTACACCTTC. Residues: CASSQDGQEYGYTF.

In its sample, this clonotype was seen a few times. This chain connects TRBV7-9 to TRBJ2-1; 7 nucleotides align to TRBD2. J was trimmed by 1 base and V by 7 bases; bases with no gene match: 4. In germline, CDR1 is SEHNR, CDR2 FQNEAQ (reference sequence). The CDR3 is 14 residues long. CDR3 loop: CASNRGGSYNEQFF. CDR3 bases: TGTGCCAGCAACCGCGGGGGTTCCTACAATGAGCAGTTCTTC.

The V gene is TRBV6-1, the J gene TRBJ2-3; 12 positions match TRBD1. After removal of 8 bases from V and 3 bases from J, the junction contained 15 bases not matched to a gene. The V gene's germline CDR1 is MNHNS and CDR2 SASEGT. The CDR3 sequence is 18 residues long. The CDR3 is CASRPSGDRGRTTDTQYF. In nucleotides, the CDR3 is TGTGCCAGCCGACCCTCGGGGGACAGGGGGCGCACGACAGATACGCAGTATTTT.